The 5 T cell receptor beta chains given below trace back to one sample, sequenced in a study of technical replicates of blood from a few donors. Sequencing used immunoSEQ multiplex PCR; TCRdb keeps in-frame clones, though not all of them. The table records 65,000 to 85,000 clones, about 96% of them present only once. Sequenced input: T cells isolated from PBMCs. The receptors derive from a human donor in good health.

The chain recombines TRBV6-1 with TRBJ1-4; D is possibly TRBD1 (5 bases). This CDR3 has 13 residues. Trimming took 2 bases from V and 8 from J, leaving 9 bases between them. CDR1 and CDR2 from the germline V gene are MNHNS and SASEGT. Here the CDR3 DNA reads TGTGCCAGCAGTGAAACAGGAAACGAAAAACTGTTTTTT. It translates to CASSETGNEKLFF.

The rearrangement uses TRBV18 and TRBJ1-1, with D perhaps TRBD1 (6 bases). The ends were cut back, 2 bases at V and 7 bases at J, with 11 bases in the middle. CDR3 length: 13 residues. Germline CDR1 and CDR2: KGHSH and LQKENI. CDR3 region: CASSPKTGYEAFF. CDR3 sequence (DNA): TGTGCCAGCTCACCAAAAACAGGGTATGAAGCTTTCTTT. The variable domain in full, with the rest retrieved from reference TRBV18 and TRBJ1-1, is NAGVMQNPRHLVRRRGQEARLRCSPMKGHSHVYWYRQLPEEGLKFMVYLQKENIIDESGMPKERFSAEFPKEGPSILRIQQVVRGDSAAYFCASSPKTGYEAFFGQGTRLTVV.

The chain carries TRBV5-1 and TRBJ2-5; no clear D gene. CDR1 and CDR2 (germline): SGHRS, YFSETQ. The CDR3 is made up of 14 amino acids. V dropped 0 bases and J dropped 2 bases, with 8 bases sitting between them. CDR3 in amino acids: CASSLGPTQETQYF. The CDR3 DNA reads as TGCGCCAGCAGCTTGGGGCCGACACAAGAGACCCAGTACTTC.

This rearrangement joins TRBV10-1 to TRBJ2-5; 10 bases line up with TRBD1. The junction had 12 bases not matched to a gene; V was cut back by 6 bases and J by 2 bases. Germline CDR1 WNHNN, CDR2 SYGVQD (reference sequence). The CDR3 extends over 17 amino acids. CDR3 residues: CASSQKVGQGKQETQYF. The CDR3 coding sequence is TGCGCCAGCAGCCAAAAGGTGGGACAGGGGAAACAAGAGACCCAGTACTTC.

The chain combines TRBV9 with TRBJ2-7; 8 bases map to TRBD1. Trimming cost V 0 bases and J 3 bases; bases outside gene matches: 2. Germline V lookup: CDR1 SGDLS, CDR2 YYNGEE. CDR3 length equals 14 residues. The DNA for the CDR3 is TGTGCCAGCAGCGTAGGGGACAGGAACTACGAGCAGTACTTC. Residues: CASSVGDRNYEQYF.